This TCR beta chain emerged from a study of blood T cell repertoires in COVID-19. This clone occurred a few times. In the original processing: Reference gene primers were amplified, and this amplification served to estimate nucleated cell counts. The data were produced by immunoSEQ multiplex PCR, yet TCRdb's version contains in-frame clones alone and is incomplete. V and J calls and clone size are those listed in that table; D and trimming were worked out from the DNA. The sample comprises 250,000 or so clones, 80% to 95% of which are singletons, and around 0.83% rests with the top ten. This clonotype was obtained from a man in his thirties or forties with COVID-19, enrolled during active disease. The material sequenced was peripheral blood.

CDR3 sequence reads: CASSISGTGAYEQYF. As DNA, the CDR3 is TGTGCCAGTAGTATTTCTGGGACTGGCGCCTACGAGCAGTACTTC. This chain connects TRBV19 to TRBJ2-7, with D perhaps TRBD2 (6 bases). CDR1 and CDR2 from the germline V gene are LNHDA and SQIVND (reference sequence). V lost 3 bases, J lost 2 bases, and 14 bases lay in between. The CDR3 extends over 15 amino acids.